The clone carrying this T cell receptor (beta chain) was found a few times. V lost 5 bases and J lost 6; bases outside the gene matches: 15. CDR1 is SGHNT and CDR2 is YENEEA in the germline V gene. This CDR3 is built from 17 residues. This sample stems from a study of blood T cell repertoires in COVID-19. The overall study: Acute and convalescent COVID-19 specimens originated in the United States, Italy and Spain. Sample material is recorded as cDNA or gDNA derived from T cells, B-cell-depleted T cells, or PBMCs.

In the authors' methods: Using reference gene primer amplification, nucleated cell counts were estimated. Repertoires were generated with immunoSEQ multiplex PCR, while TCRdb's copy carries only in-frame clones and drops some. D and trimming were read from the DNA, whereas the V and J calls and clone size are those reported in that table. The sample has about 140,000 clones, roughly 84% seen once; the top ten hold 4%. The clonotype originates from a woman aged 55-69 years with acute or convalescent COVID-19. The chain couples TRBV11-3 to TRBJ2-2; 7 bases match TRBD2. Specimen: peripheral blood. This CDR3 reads CASSAGLSGLVAGELFF. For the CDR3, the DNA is TGTGCCAGCAGCGCGGGACTATCAGGGTTGGTGGCCGGGGAGCTGTTTTTT.